One T cell receptor beta chain is described in this entry. The target antigen is unknown. This entry belongs to a study of T cell responses to AZD1222 COVID-19 vaccine. Study findings and constraints: Donors skewed white British and female; clonal diversity was possibly underestimated. An increase in Spike-specific TCR breadth and depth was observed after two AZD1222 doses. Repertoires were obtained only post-peak T cell response.

TCRdb's copy holds only in-frame clones and misses some; the assay was immunoSEQ multiplex PCR. In the table there are about 50,000 clones, approximately 83% of which are singletons. Unmatched junction bases numbered 10, after V lost 5 bases and J lost 4 bases. The CDR3 loop spans 15 amino acids. The germline gives CDR1 SGHVS, CDR2 FQNEAQ. The chain carries TRBV7-8 and TRBJ1-2, with TRBD1 matching 7 bases. The sample in question was peripheral blood, obtained on day 0 of AZD1222 vaccination. The source is an adult in good health. DNA for the CDR3: TGTGCCAGCAGCCTCAGACAGGGCCCTGGCTATGGCTACACCTTC. Translation: CASSLRQGPGYGYTF.